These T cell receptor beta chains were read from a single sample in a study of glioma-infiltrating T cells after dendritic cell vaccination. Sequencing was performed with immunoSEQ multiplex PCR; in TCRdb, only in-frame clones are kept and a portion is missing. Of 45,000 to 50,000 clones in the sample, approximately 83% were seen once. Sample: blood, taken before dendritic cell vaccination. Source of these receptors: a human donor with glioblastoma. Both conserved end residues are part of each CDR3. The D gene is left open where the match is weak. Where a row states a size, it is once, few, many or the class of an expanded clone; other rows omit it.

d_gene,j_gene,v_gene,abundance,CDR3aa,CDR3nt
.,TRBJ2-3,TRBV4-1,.,CASSQAAGSSVNTQYF,TGCGCCAGCAGCCAAGCCGCAGGGTCCAGCGTGAATACGCAGTATTTT
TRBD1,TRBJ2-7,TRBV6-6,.,CASSYSGQGTHEQYF,TGTGCCAGCAGTTACTCGGGACAGGGAACCCACGAGCAGTACTTC
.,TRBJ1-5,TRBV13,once,CASSESNQPQHF,TGTGCCAGCAGTGAGAGCAATCAGCCCCAGCATTTT
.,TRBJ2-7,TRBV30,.,CAWSVGQGTSYEQYF,TGTGCCTGGAGTGTAGGTCAGGGCACCAGCTACGAGCAGTACTTC
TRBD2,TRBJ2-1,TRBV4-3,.,CASSPSGGTYNEQFF,TGCGCCAGCAGCCCCTCGGGAGGGACCTACAATGAGCAGTTCTTC
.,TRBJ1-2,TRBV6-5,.,CASSPTVQGLYGYTF,TGTGCCAGCAGTCCAACCGTTCAGGGACTCTATGGCTACACCTTC
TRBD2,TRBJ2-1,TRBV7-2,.,CASSLEVAGNNEQFF,TGTGCCAGCAGCTTAGAGGTAGCGGGAAACAATGAGCAGTTCTTC
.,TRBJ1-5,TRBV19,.,CASSIGLGGQPQHF,TGTGCCAGTAGTATAGGTTTGGGGGGGCAGCCCCAGCATTTT
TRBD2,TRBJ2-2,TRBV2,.,CASSELVLADLPGELFF,TGTGCCAGCAGTGAACTTGTCCTAGCGGATCTCCCCGGGGAGCTGTTTTTT
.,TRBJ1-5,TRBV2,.,CASSEIRGNQPQHF,TGTGCCAGCAGTGAAATACGGGGCAATCAGCCCCAGCATTTT
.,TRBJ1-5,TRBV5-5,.,CASSLAQGRYQPQHF,TGTGCCAGCAGCTTGGCCCAGGGTAGGTATCAGCCCCAGCATTTT
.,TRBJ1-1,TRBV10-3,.,CAMRGRAGTEAFF,TGTGCCATGCGGGGCAGGGCGGGCACTGAAGCTTTCTTT
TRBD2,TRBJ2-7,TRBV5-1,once,CASSLEIPSGPSYEQYF,TGCGCCAGCAGCTTGGAGATTCCTAGCGGGCCCAGCTACGAGCAGTACTTC
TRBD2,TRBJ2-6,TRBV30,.,CAWTGGGAGANVLTF,TGTGCCTGGACGGGGGGAGGGGCTGGGGCCAACGTCCTGACTTTC
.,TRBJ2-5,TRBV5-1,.,CASSLGDMIGETQYF,TGCGCCAGCAGCTTGGGGGACATGATCGGGGAGACCCAGTACTTC
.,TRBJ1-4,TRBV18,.,CASSPPTPEKLFF,TGTGCCAGCTCACCACCGACTCCTGAAAAACTGTTTTTT
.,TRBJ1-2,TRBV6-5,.,CASTSDSSNYGYTF,TGTGCCAGCACCTCAGACAGTTCTAACTATGGCTACACCTTC
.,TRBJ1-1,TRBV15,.,CATSFRRENTEAFF,TGTGCCACCAGCTTCCGACGGGAGAACACTGAAGCTTTCTTT
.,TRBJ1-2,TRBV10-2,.,CASSERGGSGYTF,TGCGCCAGCAGTGAGAGGGGCGGCTCTGGCTACACCTTC
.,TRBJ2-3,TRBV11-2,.,CASSLQRLSTDTQYF,TGTGCCAGCAGCTTACAGCGGCTAAGCACAGATACGCAGTATTTT
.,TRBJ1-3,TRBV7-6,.,CASSLSRGGNTIYF,TGTGCCAGCAGCTTAAGCCGGGGAGGGAACACCATATATTTT
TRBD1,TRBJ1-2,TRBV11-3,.,CASSLERTGGGYTF,TGTGCCAGCAGCTTAGAACGGACAGGGGGTGGCTACACCTTC
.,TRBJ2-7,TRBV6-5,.,CASSSQGYEQYF,TGTGCCAGCAGTTCACAGGGCTACGAGCAGTACTTC
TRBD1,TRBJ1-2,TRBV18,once,CASSPNSAGTGSVGYTF,TGTGCCAGCTCACCAAATTCCGCCGGGACAGGGAGTGTCGGCTACACCTTC
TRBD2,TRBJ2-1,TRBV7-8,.,CASSLAGLAEWRGEQFF,TGTGCCAGCAGCTTAGCGGGACTAGCGGAATGGCGAGGTGAGCAGTTCTTC
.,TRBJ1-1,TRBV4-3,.,CASSHEVAVNTEAFF,TGCGCCAGCAGCCATGAGGTGGCAGTGAACACTGAAGCTTTCTTT
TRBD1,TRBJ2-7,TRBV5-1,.,CASSPGDRGGQYF,TGCGCCAGCAGCCCCGGGGACAGGGGAGGGCAGTACTTC
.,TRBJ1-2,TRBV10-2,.,CASSGTHLADGYTF,TGCGCCAGCAGTGGGACACATCTTGCGGATGGCTACACCTTC
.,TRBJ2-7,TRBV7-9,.,CASSPTTGNYEQYF,TGTGCCAGCAGTCCAACCACAGGGAACTACGAGCAGTACTTC
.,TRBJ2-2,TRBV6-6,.,CASIGASNTGELFF,TGTGCCAGCATAGGGGCCTCGAACACCGGGGAGCTGTTTTTT
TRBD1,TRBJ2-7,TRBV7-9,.,CASSLGGQESSYEQYF,TGTGCCAGCAGCTTGGGGGGACAGGAGAGCTCCTACGAGCAGTACTTC
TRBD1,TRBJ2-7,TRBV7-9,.,CASSLSRGQGYEQYF,TGTGCCAGCAGCTTAAGTCGGGGACAGGGCTACGAGCAGTACTTC
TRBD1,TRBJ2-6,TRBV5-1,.,CASSLQGYGANVLTF,TGCGCCAGCAGCTTACAGGGGTATGGGGCCAACGTCCTGACTTTC
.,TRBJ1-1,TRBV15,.,CATSRERQKNTEAFF,TGTGCCACCAGCAGAGAGAGACAAAAGAACACTGAAGCTTTCTTT
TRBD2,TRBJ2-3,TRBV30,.,CASSPQAGAQYF,TGTGCCTCCTCACCCCAGGCGGGAGCGCAGTATTTT
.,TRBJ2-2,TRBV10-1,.,CASSFYPLPNTGELFF,TGCGCCAGCAGTTTCTACCCCCTCCCGAACACCGGGGAGCTGTTTTTT
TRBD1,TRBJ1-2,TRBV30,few,CAWSVELTIADRVNYGYTF,TGTGCCTGGAGTGTGGAACTCACGATAGCGGACAGGGTCAACTATGGCTACACCTTC